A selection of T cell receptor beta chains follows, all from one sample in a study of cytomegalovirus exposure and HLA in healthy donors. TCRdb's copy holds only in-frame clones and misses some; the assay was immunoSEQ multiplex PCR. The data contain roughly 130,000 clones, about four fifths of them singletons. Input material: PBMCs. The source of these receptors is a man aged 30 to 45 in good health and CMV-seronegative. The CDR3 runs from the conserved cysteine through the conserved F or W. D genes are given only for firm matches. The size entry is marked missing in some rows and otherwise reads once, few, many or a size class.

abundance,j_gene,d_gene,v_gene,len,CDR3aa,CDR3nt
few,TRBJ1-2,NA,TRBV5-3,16,CARPYVPFRGVYGYTF,TGTGCCAGACCCTACGTTCCGTTCAGGGGTGTATACGGCTACACCTTC
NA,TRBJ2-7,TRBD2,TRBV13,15,CASSFGSGGRGEQYF,TGTGCCAGCAGCTTCGGTAGCGGGGGACGCGGGGAGCAGTACTTC
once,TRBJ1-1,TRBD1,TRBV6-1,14,CASSKSRQGLWAFF,TGTGCCAGCAGTAAAAGCCGACAGGGGTTGTGGGCTTTCTTT
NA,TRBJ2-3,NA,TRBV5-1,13,CASSLVGTDTQYF,TGCGCCAGCAGCTTGGTAGGCACAGATACGCAGTATTTT
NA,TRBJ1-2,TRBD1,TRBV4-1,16,CASSHSTPGQFYGYTF,TGCGCCAGCAGCCACTCAACGCCGGGACAGTTCTATGGCTACACCTTC
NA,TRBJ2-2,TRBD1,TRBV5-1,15,CASSLLTGGDGELFF,TGCGCCAGCAGCCTCCTGACAGGGGGTGACGGGGAGCTGTTTTTT
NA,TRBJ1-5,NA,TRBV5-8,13,CASSLVRGQPQHF,TGTGCCAGCAGCTTGGTAAGGGGTCAGCCCCAGCATTTT
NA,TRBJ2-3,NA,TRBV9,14,CASSVARGTDTQYF,TGTGCCAGCAGCGTTGCCAGGGGCACAGATACGCAGTATTTT
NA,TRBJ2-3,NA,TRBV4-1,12,CASSQDGKLQYF,TGCGCCAGCAGCCAAGACGGGAAATTGCAGTATTTT
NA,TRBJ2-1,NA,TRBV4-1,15,CASSLRVLRSNEQFF,TGCGCCAGCAGCCTCCGGGTCCTAAGGAGCAATGAGCAGTTCTTC
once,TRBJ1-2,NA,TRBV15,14,CATRPPRGYYGYTF,TGTGCCACCAGACCCCCCCGGGGATACTATGGCTACACCTTC
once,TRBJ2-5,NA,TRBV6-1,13,CASRPGPPETQYF,TGTGCCAGCAGGCCTGGCCCCCCGGAGACCCAGTACTTC
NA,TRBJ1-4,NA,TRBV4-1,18,CASSPVSSNSATNEKLFF,TGCGCCAGCAGCCCCGTTTCAAGTAACAGTGCAACTAATGAAAAACTGTTTTTT
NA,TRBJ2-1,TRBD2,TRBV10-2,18,CASSESIRVKGRDNEQFF,TGCGCCAGCAGTGAGTCGATTAGAGTGAAGGGGAGGGACAATGAGCAGTTCTTC
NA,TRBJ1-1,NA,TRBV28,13,CATTRQGRTEAFF,TGTGCCACCACACGCCAGGGGCGGACTGAAGCTTTCTTT
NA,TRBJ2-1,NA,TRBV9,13,CASSVDGGSKQFF,TGTGCCAGCAGCGTAGATGGGGGGTCTAAGCAGTTCTTC
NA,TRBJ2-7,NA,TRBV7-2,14,CASSSQGLTGEQYF,TGTGCCAGCAGCTCGCAGGGTTTGACGGGCGAGCAGTACTTC
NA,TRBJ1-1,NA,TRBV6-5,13,CASSYLDTQKAFF,TGTGCCAGCAGTTATCTCGACACCCAAAAAGCTTTCTTT
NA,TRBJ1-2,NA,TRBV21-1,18,CASSGRDRGSRPTQGYTF,TGTGCCAGCAGCGGCCGGGACAGGGGGTCTCGGCCCACCCAAGGCTACACCTTC
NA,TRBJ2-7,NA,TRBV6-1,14,CASRSREGTYEQYF,TGTGCCAGCAGGTCCAGGGAAGGGACCTACGAGCAGTACTTC
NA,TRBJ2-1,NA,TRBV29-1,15,CSVSGHSGSYNEQFF,TGCAGCGTTTCGGGACACTCTGGCTCCTACAATGAGCAGTTCTTC
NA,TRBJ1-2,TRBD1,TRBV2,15,CASSRLGQGGYGYTF,TGTGCCAGCAGTCGGCTTGGACAGGGGGGGTATGGCTACACCTTC
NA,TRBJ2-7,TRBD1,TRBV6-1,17,CASSATTGARGPYEQYF,TGTGCCAGCAGTGCCACTACAGGGGCGAGGGGACCCTACGAGCAGTACTTC